The clone carrying this TCR beta chain was detected ten times or more. Its antigen is currently unknown. TCRdb re-called the reads with MiXCR, one entry per CDR3 protein. The sample records some 310,000 distinct CDR3 sequences, 25% being singletons. The data derive from a study of T cell repertoires in cytomegalovirus infection. Looking at the study overall: Well-studied HLA-B-restricted CMV epitopes were used in the study alongside recently identified HLA-C-restricted ones.

Trimming took 1 base from V and 7 from J; bases not matched to a gene: 9. CDR1 and CDR2 (germline): MNHEY, SVGAGI. CDR3 length: 15 amino acids. The sequenced sample was cultured PBMCs, obtained from culture after CMV antigen stimulation. The chain is built from TRBV6-5 and TRBJ2-7; the match to TRBD1 covers 8 bases. The receptor was derived from a human donor in good health (CMV status not recorded). Some clones in this sample may be carry-over from other donors' samples. The CDR3 DNA reads as TGTGCCAGCAGTTACTTGTTTCAGGGGGCGGGGGAGCAGTACTTC. Translation: CASSYLFQGAGEQYF.